These T cell receptor beta chains were read from a single sample in a study of T cell repertoires in cytomegalovirus infection. In TCRdb, the reads were re-called with MiXCR into one record per CDR3 protein. The table shows 310,000 or so distinct CDR3 sequences, with roughly 23% occurring only once. The sequencing sample was made of PBMCs. The receptors stem from a human donor in good health (CMV status not recorded). Some clones in this sample may be carry-over from other donors' samples. Each CDR3 is given with its conserved first and last residue. Fields, in order: D gene, V gene, clone size, J gene, CDR3 DNA, CDR3 protein. The D gene is left open where the match is weak. The size field is filled for only some rows; it gives once, few, many or a size class.

>TRBD1|TRBV20-1|NA|TRBJ2-3
TGCAGTGCCCGAACCCAGGGGGCAGATACGCAGTATTTT
CSARTQGADTQYF
>TRBD2|TRBV20-1|many|TRBJ2-1
TGCATTGGGAGCGGGCGGGAGTTCTACAATGAGCAGTTCTTC
CIGSGREFYNEQFF
>TRBD1|TRBV2|NA|TRBJ1-5
TGTGCCAGCAGCGGAACAGGGGGCTCTGGGAGCAATCAGCCCCAGCATTTT
CASSGTGGSGSNQPQHF
>TRBD2|TRBV7-8|many|TRBJ2-3
TGTGCCAGCAGTGGGCGGGGGGACGATACGCAGTATTTT
CASSGRGDDTQYF
>NA|TRBV11-2|NA|TRBJ2-5
TGTGCCAGCAGCTTCAAGGGTATTGCGGAGACCCAGTACTTC
CASSFKGIAETQYF
>TRBD1|TRBV5-4|NA|TRBJ1-1
TGTGCCAGCAGCCACCGGGACAGGGGGGGGACTGAAGCTTTCTTT
CASSHRDRGGTEAFF
>TRBD2|TRBV29-1|NA|TRBJ2-1
TGCAGCGTTGAAGAAGGGCGGGGGGGAAACTACAATGAGCAGTTCTTC
CSVEEGRGGNYNEQFF
>NA|TRBV14|few|TRBJ1-3
TGTGCCAGCAGCCAATTCCAGGAATTTCCTGGAAACACCATATATTTT
CASSQFQEFPGNTIYF
>NA|TRBV7-9|many|TRBJ1-1
TGTGCCAGCAGCCCGACAGAGAACACTGAAGCTTTCTTT
CASSPTENTEAFF
>NA|TRBV5-5|few|TRBJ1-1
TGTGCCAGCAGCCCTCATGGGGGTTGGGATACTGAAGCTTTCTTT
CASSPHGGWDTEAFF
>NA|TRBV11-2|few|TRBJ1-3
TGTGCCAGCAGCTTAAGGCAAGCACCTGGAAACACCATATATTTT
CASSLRQAPGNTIYF
>TRBD1|TRBV6-2/TRBV6-3|few|TRBJ2-7
TGTGCCAGCAGGGGGACCGGGACAGGGACCTACGAGCAGTACTTC
CASRGTGTGTYEQYF
>TRBD2|TRBV19|few|TRBJ2-1
TGTGCCAGTAGTATCTGGACTAGCGGGAGGGTATCCTACAATGAGCAGTTCTTC
CASSIWTSGRVSYNEQFF
>TRBD1|TRBV19|NA|TRBJ1-2
TGTGCCAGTATGGATCGAGGACAGGGCTGGAACGCTGGCTACACCTTC
CASMDRGQGWNAGYTF
>NA|TRBV24-1|NA|TRBJ1-5
TGTGCCACCAGTGATATGGCAGACAATCAGCCCCAGCATTTT
CATSDMADNQPQHF
>NA|TRBV7-2|few|TRBJ1-5
TGTGCCAGCAGCTTAGTTGGGGCAGGAGGCAATCAGCCCCAGCATTTT
CASSLVGAGGNQPQHF
>TRBD1|TRBV28|NA|TRBJ1-2
TGTGCCAGCAGCCTACCGGGACAGGGGGCCCTCAGCGACTACACCTTC
CASSLPGQGALSDYTF